Below, one T cell receptor (beta chain) is given with its context. Its antigen is currently unknown. Libraries were prepared by immunoSEQ multiplex PCR; TCRdb keeps only in-frame clonotypes and omits some of them. Here the sample spans roughly 60,000 clones, around 94% being singletons. An approximately 120-subject validation cohort, separate from the approximately 610-subject first cohort, supplied the donors. This specimen comes from a study of cytomegalovirus exposure and HLA in healthy donors. Study-level information: The same platform as the roughly 700 first-cohort repertoires was used for the 120 validation repertoires, a later analysis reported.

General study results and limits: Most TCR sequences were uncommon, yet certain public TCRs appeared in many donors. The listing of about 150 TCR beta chains classed them as cytomegalovirus-associated.

The V segment lost 5 bases and the J segment 3 bases; nucleotides outside the gene matches: 11. This CDR3 region has 16 residues. The germline CDR1 and CDR2 sequences are SEHNR and FQNEAQ (reference sequence). This clonotype was sampled from a man younger than 35 in good health and CMV-seronegative. The rearrangement links TRBV7-9 to TRBJ2-7; 9 bases agree with TRBD1. Sample: PBMCs. The CDR3 bases are TGTGCCAGCAGCCTAACGTATGGACAGGGGCGCTACGAGCAGTACTTC. Translated, it gives CASSLTYGQGRYEQYF.